This TCR beta chain is drawn from a study of CD8 T cells in Susac syndrome. General study findings and limits: The study's TCR sequencing and HLA analysis drew on a certain number of individuals. That number was acknowledged as relatively small.

Reverse transcription used roughly 0.45 to 1 ug RNA and random hexamers. TCR beta CDR3 was amplified by immunoSEQ multiplex PCR. This amplification extended across 54 Vbeta and 13 Jbeta segments. One entry per CDR3 protein, called by TCRdb with MiXCR from the immunoSEQ multiplex PCR reads. Of some 300,000 distinct CDR3 sequences in the sample, about nine tenths were seen once. The multiple sclerosis controls consisted of treatment-naive patients with relapsing-remitting disease, either stable or active. The authors negatively isolated CD8+ and CD4+ T cells and FACS-enriched TEMRA cells. CDR1 MNHNY and CDR2 SVGAGI come from the germline V gene (reference sequence). Trimming took 2 bases from V and 2 from J, leaving 10 bases between them. The CDR3 is 15 amino acids. In regard to this clonotype: Antigen: not known.

This receptor was identified in a human donor with multiple sclerosis. The chain is built from TRBV6-6 and TRBJ2-1; D uncertain. Specimen: CD8+ T cells from PBMCs. The CDR3: CASSYGSPAYNEQFF. CDR3 in DNA: TGTGCCAGCAGTTACGGTTCTCCCGCCTACAATGAGCAGTTCTTC.